The 16 T cell receptor beta chains reported below all come from one sample, sequenced in a study of blood T cells in healthy people across ages. For the second PCR, which ran for 7 to 11 cycles, a sample-barcoded 5' primer and a J-beta primer mix were used. A single record per CDR3 protein comes from TCRdb applying MiXCR to the 5' RACE reads. The sample holds just over 800,000 distinct CDR3 sequences, 62% seen once. The sequenced sample was blood. These receptors originate from a man aged 25-40 years in good health.

The rearrangement joins TRBV12-3 or TRBV12-4 to TRBJ2-5; 9 nucleotides line up with TRBD1. TRBJ2-4 explains the end of the DNA better; the J call may be wrong. CDR3 length equals 14 residues. CDR3 amino acids: CASSLTGGENIQYF. The CDR3 bases are TGTGCCAGCAGTTTAACAGGGGGCGAAAACATTCAGTACTTC.

The CDR3 reads CASSSGATQYF. DNA of the CDR3: TGTGCCAGCAGCTCCGGAGCGACCCAGTACTTC. The V and J genes are TRBV5-5 and TRBJ2-5; unclear D gene. Deletions cut 3 bases from V and 7 bases from J, with 7 bases between. From germline, CDR1 is SGHKS and CDR2 YYEKEE (reference sequence). This CDR3 is built from 11 residues.

This sequence joins TRBV20-1 and TRBJ2-1; D call uncertain. CDR1 DFQATT and CDR2 SNEGSKA come from the germline V gene (reference sequence). The CDR3 length is 13 residues. Deletions cut 1 base from V and 5 bases from J, with 9 bases between. The CDR3 nucleotides read TGCAGTGCTAGAGGGGTGATCAACAATGAGCAGTTCTTC. Its translation: CSARGVINNEQFF.

The chain uses TRBV6-5 and TRBJ1-1; D is unclear. V was trimmed by 4 bases and J by 0 bases, leaving 9 bases between them. This CDR3 is 14 amino acids long. CDR1 and CDR2 (germline): MNHEY, SVGAGI. The CDR3 sequence: CASSFSSLNTEAFF. As DNA, the CDR3 is TGTGCCAGCAGTTTTTCCTCCTTGAACACTGAAGCTTTCTTT.

V usage is TRBV6-2 or TRBV6-3 and J usage is TRBJ2-1; D ambiguous. There are 12 residues in the CDR3. Per the germline V gene, CDR1 is MNHEY and CDR2 is SVGEGT. The ends were cut back, 2 bases at V and 8 bases at J, with 7 bases in the middle. The CDR3 here is CASSYHPDEQFF. In DNA, the CDR3 is TGTGCCAGCAGTTACCACCCTGATGAGCAGTTCTTC.

CDR3 nucleotide sequence: TGTGCCAGCAGCTCGGGGACTTTCTACAATGAGCAGTTCTTC. Its protein product is CASSSGTFYNEQFF. V and J are TRBV12-3 or TRBV12-4 and TRBJ2-1; tentative D call: TRBD2 (6 bases). The CDR3 is made up of 14 amino acids. V lost 6 bases and J lost 3, with 12 bases in between.

The chain has TRBV6-2 or TRBV6-3 and TRBJ2-1; D might be TRBD1 (5 bases). Per the germline V gene, CDR1 is MNHEY and CDR2 is SVGEGT. CDR3 length equals 13 residues. V was cut by 5 bases and J by 5 bases, with 10 bases left in between. CDR3 in DNA: TGTGCCAGCAGTAACGCAGGGAACAATGAGCAGTTCTTC. Protein sequence: CASSNAGNNEQFF.

The chain joins TRBV7-3 to TRBJ1-2; 7 positions match TRBD1. The CDR3 is made up of 14 amino acids. V lost 5 bases and J lost 8; bases outside the gene matches: 11. Germline assignment: CDR1 SGHTA and CDR2 FQGTGA. For the CDR3, the DNA is TGTGCCAGCAGCGAGACAGGGTCCCCCCGAGGCTACACCTTC. Translation gives CASSETGSPRGYTF.

The chain is built from TRBV7-3 and TRBJ2-2, with TRBD1 matching 7 bases. CDR1 is SGHTA and CDR2 is FQGTGA in the germline V gene. The ends lost 1 base at V and 6 bases at J; junction bases unmatched: 8. The CDR3 loop spans 16 amino acids. The CDR3 is CASSLNRGLAAGELFF. The CDR3 coding sequence is TGTGCCAGCAGCTTAAATAGGGGGCTGGCCGCCGGGGAGCTGTTTTTT.

The rearrangement joins TRBV11-2 to TRBJ2-7; a weak D match, TRBD2 (5 bases). Trimming shortened V by 6 bases and J by 0 bases, and 12 bases separated the two germline ends. Germline V gene sequence: CDR1 SGHAT, CDR2 FQNNGV. The CDR3 is 14 residues long. The CDR3 region has the DNA TGTGCCAGCAGGGAAGCGGTTAACTCCTACGAGCAGTACTTC. This gives the protein CASREAVNSYEQYF.

The J gene is TRBJ1-2, the V gene TRBV20-1, with 7 bases fitting TRBD1. The CDR3 is made up of 15 amino acids. J was trimmed by 8 bases and V by 5 bases; bases with no gene match: 17. Germline lookup yields CDR1 DFQATT and CDR2 SNEGSKA (reference sequence). This chain's CDR3 is CSARRTDRAIGGYTF. The DNA for the CDR3 is TGCAGTGCTCGAAGAACCGACAGGGCCATAGGGGGCTACACCTTC.

The rearrangement joins TRBV6-5 to TRBJ2-1, with TRBD2 matching 8 bases. The CDR3 has 15 amino acids. V lost 4 bases and J lost 8; bases outside the gene matches: 10. In germline, CDR1 is MNHEY, CDR2 SVGAGI. CDR3 region: CASSSGGRVADEQFF. CDR3 DNA sequence: TGTGCCAGCAGTTCGGGGGGGCGGGTCGCTGATGAGCAGTTCTTC.

This clonotype was detected a few times. The rearrangement joins TRBV28 to TRBJ2-5; D assignment may be TRBD1 or TRBD2 (5 bases each). Gene TRBJ2-7 matches the end of the DNA better, so the J call may be wrong. CDR3 size: 16 residues. Germline CDR1 reads MDHEN; CDR2 reads SYDVKM. The CDR3 loop reads CASSLTLGTFAYEQYF. The DNA for the CDR3 is TGTGCCAGCAGCCTTACCCTTGGGACGTTTGCCTACGAGCAGTACTTC.

The V gene is TRBV7-2, the J gene TRBJ1-2; D remains ambiguous. The CDR3 consists of 14 residues. CDR1 is SGHTA and CDR2 is FQGNSA in the germline V gene. Trimming stripped 1 base from V and 3 bases from J, with 9 bases between. CDR3 in amino acids: CASSLGQIYYGYTF. The CDR3 bases are TGTGCCAGCAGCTTAGGGCAGATTTACTATGGCTACACCTTC.

The gene calls are TRBV4-2 and TRBJ2-1; tentative D call: TRBD1 (5 bases). The CDR3 sequence is 15 residues long. The germline V gene has CDR1 LGHNA and CDR2 YNFKEQ. Trimming pared 1 base from V and 9 bases from J, leaving 16 bases between. The chain's CDR3 is CASSQAHRGQGEQFF. Here the CDR3 DNA reads TGTGCCAGCAGCCAAGCCCACCGAGGTCAGGGTGAGCAGTTCTTC.

The chain uses TRBV5-1 and TRBJ2-2, with a possible D match to TRBD2 (5 bases). CDR1 is SGHRS and CDR2 is YFSETQ in the germline V gene. V gave up 0 bases and J gave up 6 bases, with 9 bases separating them. The CDR3 is 14 amino acids. This CDR3 reads CASSLASGSGELFF. The DNA for the CDR3 is TGCGCCAGCAGCTTGGCCAGCGGCTCCGGGGAGCTGTTTTTT.